The sequence of this T cell receptor beta chain was determined in a study of T cells in Graves' hyperthyroidism and ophthalmopathy (dated by TCRdb to the late 2010s). Regarding the research as a whole: To identify TCR V-J signatures that set the groups apart, the researchers used a discovery cohort of more than 95 patients, made up of fewer than 50 with Graves' ophthalmopathy and approximately 57 with stable Graves' hyperthyroidism. The roughly 90 discovery patients were divided at random into training and test sets in a 7:3 ratio. According to the paper, TCR Vbeta CDR3 sequencing was carried out on 135 peripheral blood samples, which came from approximately 43 ophthalmopathy, under 85 hyperthyroidism and some 17 progressor patients. Whether ophthalmopathy could be predicted prospectively was tested in an independent validation cohort made up of under 20 hyperthyroidism patients plus 17 patients who later progressed to ophthalmopathy. After blood sampling, hyperthyroidism patients were treated with methimazole at a starting dose of 30 mg daily, and ophthalmopathy patients were treated with high-dose intravenous methylprednisolone. In roughly six Graves' hyperthyroidism patients, the study also compared T-cell repertoires from thyroid tissue with T-cell repertoires from blood. Overall study results and their limits: Most expanded thyroid clonotypes (frequency above 0.001) were also detected in blood, a finding suggesting that blood repertoires may reflect thyroid immune responses. A 13 V-J signature model separated ophthalmopathy from stable hyperthyroidism, with 87.88% sensitivity and about 81% specificity in cross-validation and 80%/75% in testing. In validation, progression to ophthalmopathy was predicted by the model with 55% to 71% sensitivity and under 85% specificity, a median of about 6 months before onset. No statistical method was used to fix the sample size in advance, and group allocation was not hidden from the investigators.

The study excluded patients with uncontrolled infections, other autoimmune diseases, pregnancy or lactation. Diagnoses were based on clinical symptoms, serum thyroxine and TRAb, thyroid ultrasound and orbital computed tomography. Total RNA was extracted using Trizol reagent, and RNA quality was assessed on an Agilent 2100 Bioanalyzer. This clonotype was observed a handful of times. Its cognate antigen has yet to be identified. There are no base qualities to consult, and no much larger clone falls within one base. Taken from cysteine to phenylalanine, the CDR3 has 13 residues. Kept here is only the CDR3 DNA, which spans 39 bases and is read in frame from base 1. A distance of 15 bases separates the germline ends of V and J, which lose 5 bases and 8 bases respectively. The CDR1 and CDR2 encoded by the germline V gene are SGHVS and FQNEAQ. TCR beta CDR3 regions were amplified from RNA transcripts. A first-round RT-PCR of the TCR CDR3 used the HTBI primer set with the Qiagen OneStep RT-PCR kit. A second multiplex PCR round built the libraries, followed by size selection and purification. Sequencing of the libraries was done on an Illumina HiSeq2000 using paired-end 100 bp reads. In the paper's pipeline: SOAPnuke was used to process the raw data, removing reads that contained adapters or uncalled bases, had a mean Phred below 15, or lacked an exact match to the constant primer or identifier. COPE v1.2.5 was used to merge high-quality paired reads, and clonotypes were defined as unique nucleotide sequences. Clonotypes were aligned to IMGT TRBV, TRBD and TRBJ reference segments using MiTCR v1.1. Analysis was restricted to V-J combinations with a frequency above 0.0001, which covered 99.2% of repertoires. A TCS score was defined as the ratio of F50 (clonal expansion) to E x V (chaos), with BLOSUM62-based TCRdist applied between CDR3 peptides within each V-J. Welch's t-statistics and random forest reduced just over 500 V-J features to 13, which were used in a naive Bayes classifier (R e1071). The similarity between thyroid and blood repertoires was quantified using the Morisita-Horn index. TCRdb handled the public reads itself, with Q25 trimming in fastp and clone calling in MiXCR, and kept productive beta chains. Here each entry gathers all rows of one CDR3 protein and keeps the most common genes and DNA. The V and J calls and clone size come from TCRdb's table, not from the authors' own analysis. The sample table lists 480,000 or so distinct CDR3 sequences, about 45% of them with a count of one. The ten largest clones take up around 44% of the sample.

The sequence came from an adult woman with Graves' disease, either hyperthyroidism or ophthalmopathy (not recorded which). Sequencing input: peripheral blood or thyroid tissue (not recorded which). This chain is built from TRBV7-8 and TRBJ1-1; no D gene can be assigned with confidence. The nucleotide sequence is TGTGCCAGCAGCGTGGACCTAGGGCCCGAAGCTTTCTTT. The resulting protein is CASSVDLGPEAFF. Joined to the reference TRBV7-8 and TRBJ1-1 proteins, this CDR3 gives the full variable domain: GAGVSQSPRYKVAKRGQDVALRCDPISGHVSLFWYQQALGQGPEFLTYFQNEAQLDKSGLPSDRFFAERPEGSVSTLKIQRTQQEDSAVYLCASSVDLGPEAFFGQGTRLTVV.